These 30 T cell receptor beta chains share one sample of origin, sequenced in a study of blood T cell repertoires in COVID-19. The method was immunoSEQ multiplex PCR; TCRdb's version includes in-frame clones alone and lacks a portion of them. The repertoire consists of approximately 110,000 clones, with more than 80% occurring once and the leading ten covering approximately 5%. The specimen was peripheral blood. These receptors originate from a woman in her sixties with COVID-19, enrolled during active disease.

The CDR3 region has the DNA TGTGCCAGCAGTTTATCGATATTATGGGACAGGGGCACCGGGGAGCTGTTTTTT. Its protein product is CASSLSILWDRGTGELFF. The genes are TRBV27 and TRBJ2-2, with TRBD1 matching over 10 bases. V dropped 0 bases and J dropped 4; count of bases not matched to a gene: 8. The CDR3 is 18 residues long. CDR1 and CDR2 from the germline V gene are MNHEY and SMNVEV (reference sequence).

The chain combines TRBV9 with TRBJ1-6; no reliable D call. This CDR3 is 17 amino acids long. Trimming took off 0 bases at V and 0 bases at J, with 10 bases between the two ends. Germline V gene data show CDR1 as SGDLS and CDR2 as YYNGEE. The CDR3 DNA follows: TGTGCCAGCAGCGTAGACATCACCCTCTCCTATAATTCACCCCTCCACTTT. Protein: CASSVDITLSYNSPLHF.

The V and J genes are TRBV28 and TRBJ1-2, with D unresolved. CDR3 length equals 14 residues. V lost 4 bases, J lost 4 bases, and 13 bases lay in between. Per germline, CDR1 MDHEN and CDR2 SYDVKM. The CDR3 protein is CASSSPSGVYGYTF. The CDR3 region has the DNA TGTGCCAGCAGTTCCCCCTCAGGTGTCTATGGCTACACCTTC.

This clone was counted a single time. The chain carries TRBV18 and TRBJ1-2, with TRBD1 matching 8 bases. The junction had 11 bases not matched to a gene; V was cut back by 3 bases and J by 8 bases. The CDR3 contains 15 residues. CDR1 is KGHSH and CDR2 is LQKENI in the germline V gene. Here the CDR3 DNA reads TGTGCCAGCTCACCCACAGGGGGGGCCCTACGGGGCTACACCTTC. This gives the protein CASSPTGGALRGYTF.

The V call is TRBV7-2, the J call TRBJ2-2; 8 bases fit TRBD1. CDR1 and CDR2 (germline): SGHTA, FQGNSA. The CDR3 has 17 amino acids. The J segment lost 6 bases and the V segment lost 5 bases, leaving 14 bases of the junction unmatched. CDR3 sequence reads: CASSLYVDAGGAGELFF. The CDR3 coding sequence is TGTGCCAGCAGCCTTTACGTAGATGCAGGGGGCGCCGGGGAGCTGTTTTTT.

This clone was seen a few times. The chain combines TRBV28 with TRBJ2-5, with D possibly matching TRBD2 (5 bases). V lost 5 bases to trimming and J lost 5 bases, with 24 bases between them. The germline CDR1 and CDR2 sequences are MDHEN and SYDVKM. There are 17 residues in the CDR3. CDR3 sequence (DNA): TGTGCCAGCAGTACGGGATCACAGCGCGGAACATGGGAGACCCAGTACTTC. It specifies CASSTGSQRGTWETQYF.

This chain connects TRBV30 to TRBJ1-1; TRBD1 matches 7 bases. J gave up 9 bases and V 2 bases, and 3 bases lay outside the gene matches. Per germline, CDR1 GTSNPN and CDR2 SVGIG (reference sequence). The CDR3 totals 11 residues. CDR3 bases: TGTGCCTGGAGTTGGGACAGTCAAGCTTTCTTT. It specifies CAWSWDSQAFF. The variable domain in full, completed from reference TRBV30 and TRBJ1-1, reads SQTIHQWPATLVQPVGSPLSLECTVEGTSNPNLYWYRQAAGRGLQLLFYSVGIGQISSEVPQNLSASRPQDRQFILSSKKLLLSDSGFYLCAWSWDSQAFFGQGTRLTVV.

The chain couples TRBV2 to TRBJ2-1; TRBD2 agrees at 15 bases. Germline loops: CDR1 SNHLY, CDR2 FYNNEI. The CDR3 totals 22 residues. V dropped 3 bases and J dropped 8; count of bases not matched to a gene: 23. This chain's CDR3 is CASSEGLAGGAMSEDLGDEQFF. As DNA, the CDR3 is TGTGCCAGCAGTGAGGGACTAGCGGGGGGTGCCATGAGTGAGGATTTAGGTGATGAGCAGTTCTTC.

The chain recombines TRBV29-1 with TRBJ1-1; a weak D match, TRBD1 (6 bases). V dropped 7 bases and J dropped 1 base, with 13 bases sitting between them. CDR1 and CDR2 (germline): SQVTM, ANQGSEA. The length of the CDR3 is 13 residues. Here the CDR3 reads CSERTDANTEAFF. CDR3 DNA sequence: TGCAGCGAAAGGACAGACGCGAACACTGAAGCTTTCTTT.

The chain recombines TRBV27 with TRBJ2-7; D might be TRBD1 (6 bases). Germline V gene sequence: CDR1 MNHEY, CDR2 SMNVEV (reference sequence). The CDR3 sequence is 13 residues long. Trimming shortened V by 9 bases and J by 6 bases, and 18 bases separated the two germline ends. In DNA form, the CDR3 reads TGTGCCAGTAGACGCTTCACAGGGCGCGAGCAGTACTTC. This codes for CASRRFTGREQYF.

The CDR3 spells CASSFQILSYEQYF. For the CDR3, the DNA is TGTGCCAGCAGCTTCCAGATTCTCTCCTACGAGCAGTACTTC. The genes are TRBV7-9 and TRBJ2-7; D is unresolved. The germline CDR1 and CDR2 sequences are SEHNR and FQNEAQ (reference sequence). The CDR3 has 14 residues. Trimming removed 3 bases from V and 0 bases from J, with 9 bases in between.

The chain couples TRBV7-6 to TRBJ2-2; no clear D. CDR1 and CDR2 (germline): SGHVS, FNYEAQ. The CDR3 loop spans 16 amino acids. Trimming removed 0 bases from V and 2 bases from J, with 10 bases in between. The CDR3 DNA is TGTGCCAGCAGCTTAGCAATCGGCGGAAACACCGGGGAGCTGTTTTTT. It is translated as CASSLAIGGNTGELFF.

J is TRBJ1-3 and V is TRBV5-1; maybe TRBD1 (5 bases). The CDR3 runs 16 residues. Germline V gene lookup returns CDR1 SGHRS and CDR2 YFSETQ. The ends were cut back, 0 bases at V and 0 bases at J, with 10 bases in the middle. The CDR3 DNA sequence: TGCGCCAGCAGCTTGGGGGGACTGCTCTCTGGAAACACCATATATTTT. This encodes CASSLGGLLSGNTIYF.

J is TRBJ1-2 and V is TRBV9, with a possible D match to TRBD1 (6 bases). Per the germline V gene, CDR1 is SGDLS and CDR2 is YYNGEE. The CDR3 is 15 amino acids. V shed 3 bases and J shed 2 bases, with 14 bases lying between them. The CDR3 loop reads CASSALGQPNYGYTF. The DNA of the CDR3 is TGTGCCAGCAGCGCTCTCGGACAGCCGAACTATGGCTACACCTTC. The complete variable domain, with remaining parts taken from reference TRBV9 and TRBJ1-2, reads DSGVTQTPKHLITATGQRVTLRCSPRSGDLSVYWYQQSLDQGLQFLIQYYNGEERAKGNILERFSAQQFPDLHSELNLSSLELGDSALYFCASSALGQPNYGYTFGSGTRLTVV.

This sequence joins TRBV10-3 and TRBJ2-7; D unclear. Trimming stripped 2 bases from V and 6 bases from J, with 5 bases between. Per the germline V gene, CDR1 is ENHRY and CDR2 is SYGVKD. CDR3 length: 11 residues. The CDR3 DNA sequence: TGTGCCATCAGTGAGGGGCCCGAGCAGTACTTC. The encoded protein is CAISEGPEQYF.

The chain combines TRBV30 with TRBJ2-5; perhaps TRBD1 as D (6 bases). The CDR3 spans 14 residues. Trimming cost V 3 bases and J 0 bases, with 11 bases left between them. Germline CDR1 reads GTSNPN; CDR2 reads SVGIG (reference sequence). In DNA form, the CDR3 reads TGTGCCTGGAGCGCCGGACAGTACCAAGAGACCCAGTACTTC. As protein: CAWSAGQYQETQYF.

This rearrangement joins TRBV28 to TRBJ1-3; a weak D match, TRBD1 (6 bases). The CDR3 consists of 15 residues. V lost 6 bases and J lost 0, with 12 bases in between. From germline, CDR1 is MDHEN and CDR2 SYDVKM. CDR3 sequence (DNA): TGTGCCAGCAGCCGTCACAGGGACTCTGGAAACACCATATATTTT. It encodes CASSRHRDSGNTIYF.

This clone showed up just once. This CDR3 reads CASSTGTINEKLFF. DNA of the CDR3: TGTGCCAGCAGCACCGGGACAATTAATGAAAAACTGTTTTTT. The chain uses TRBV2 and TRBJ1-4, with D maybe TRBD1 (6 bases). Germline V gene lookup returns CDR1 SNHLY and CDR2 FYNNEI. Deletions cut 6 bases from V and 4 bases from J, with 12 bases between. The CDR3 loop spans 14 amino acids.

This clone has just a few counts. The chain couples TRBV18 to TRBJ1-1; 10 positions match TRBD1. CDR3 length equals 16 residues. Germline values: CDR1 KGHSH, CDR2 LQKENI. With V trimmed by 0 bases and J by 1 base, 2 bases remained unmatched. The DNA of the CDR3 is TGTGCCAGCTCACCACCGACAGGGGGCTCGAACACTGAAGCTTTCTTT. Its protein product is CASSPPTGGSNTEAFF. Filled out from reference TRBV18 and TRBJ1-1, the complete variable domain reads NAGVMQNPRHLVRRRGQEARLRCSPMKGHSHVYWYRQLPEEGLKFMVYLQKENIIDESGMPKERFSAEFPKEGPSILRIQQVVRGDSAAYFCASSPPTGGSNTEAFFGQGTRLTVV.

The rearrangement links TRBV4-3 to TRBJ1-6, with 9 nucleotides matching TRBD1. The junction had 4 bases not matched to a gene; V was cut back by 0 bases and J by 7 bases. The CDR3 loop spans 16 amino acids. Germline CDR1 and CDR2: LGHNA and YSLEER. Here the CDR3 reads CASSQDPDRGNSPLHF. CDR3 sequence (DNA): TGCGCCAGCAGCCAAGACCCGGACAGGGGAAATTCACCCCTCCACTTT.

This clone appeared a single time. The CDR3 DNA reads as TGTGCCAGTAGTACAGGGGACCTAAATACGCAGTATTTT. Encoded protein: CASSTGDLNTQYF. The J gene is TRBJ2-3, the V gene TRBV19, with D possibly being TRBD1 (6 bases). CDR1 and CDR2 (germline): LNHDA, SQIVND (reference sequence). The CDR3 runs 13 residues. V was trimmed by 4 bases and J by 7 bases, leaving 12 bases between them. The full variable domain, rest sourced from reference TRBV19 and TRBJ2-3, is DGGITQSPKYLFRKEGQNVTLSCEQNLNHDAMYWYRQDPGQGLRLIYYSQIVNDFQKGDIAEGYSVSREKKESFPLTVTSAQKNPTAFYLCASSTGDLNTQYFGPGTRLTVL.

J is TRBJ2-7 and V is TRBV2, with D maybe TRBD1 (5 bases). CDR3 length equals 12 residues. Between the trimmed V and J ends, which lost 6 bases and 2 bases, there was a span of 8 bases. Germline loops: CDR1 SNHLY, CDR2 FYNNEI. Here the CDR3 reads CASRGDTYEQYF. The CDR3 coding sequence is TGTGCCAGCAGAGGGGATACCTACGAGCAGTACTTC.

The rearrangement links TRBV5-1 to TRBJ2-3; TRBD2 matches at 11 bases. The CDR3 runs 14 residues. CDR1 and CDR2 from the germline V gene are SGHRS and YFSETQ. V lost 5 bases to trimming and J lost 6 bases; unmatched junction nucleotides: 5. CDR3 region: CASSSGGAKDTQYF. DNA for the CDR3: TGCGCCAGCAGTAGCGGGGGGGCCAAGGATACGCAGTATTTT.

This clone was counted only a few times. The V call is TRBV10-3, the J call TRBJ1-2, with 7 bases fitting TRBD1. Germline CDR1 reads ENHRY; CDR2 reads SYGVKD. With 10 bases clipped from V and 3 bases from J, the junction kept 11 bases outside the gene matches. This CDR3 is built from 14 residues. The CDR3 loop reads CATARQGLDYGYTF. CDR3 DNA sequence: TGTGCCACCGCCCGACAGGGATTGGACTATGGCTACACCTTC.

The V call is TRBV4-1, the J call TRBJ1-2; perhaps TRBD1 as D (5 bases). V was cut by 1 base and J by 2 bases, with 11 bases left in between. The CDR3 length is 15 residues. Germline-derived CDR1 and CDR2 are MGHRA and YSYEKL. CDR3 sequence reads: CASSQGGAWNYGYTF. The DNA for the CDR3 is TGCGCCAGCAGCCAAGGCGGGGCCTGGAACTATGGCTACACCTTC.

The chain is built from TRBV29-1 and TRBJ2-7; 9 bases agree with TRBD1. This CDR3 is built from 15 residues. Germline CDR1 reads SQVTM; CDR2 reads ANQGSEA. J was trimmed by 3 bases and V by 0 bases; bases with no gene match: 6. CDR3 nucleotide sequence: TGCAGCGTTGAAGATCCAGAGACAGGGGGCTACGAGCAGTACTTC. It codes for CSVEDPETGGYEQYF.

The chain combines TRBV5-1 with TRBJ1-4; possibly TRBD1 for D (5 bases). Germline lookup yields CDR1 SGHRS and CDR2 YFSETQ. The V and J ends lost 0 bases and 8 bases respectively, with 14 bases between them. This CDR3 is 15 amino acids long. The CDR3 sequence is CASSLEGRAHEKLFF. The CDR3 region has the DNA TGCGCCAGCAGCTTGGAGGGCAGGGCCCACGAAAAACTGTTTTTT.

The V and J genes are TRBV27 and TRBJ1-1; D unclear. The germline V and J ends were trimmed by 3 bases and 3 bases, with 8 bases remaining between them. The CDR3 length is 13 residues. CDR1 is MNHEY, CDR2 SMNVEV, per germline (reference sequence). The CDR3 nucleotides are TGTGCCAGCAGTTTGAGAGGGTACACTGAAGCTTTCTTT. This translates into CASSLRGYTEAFF.

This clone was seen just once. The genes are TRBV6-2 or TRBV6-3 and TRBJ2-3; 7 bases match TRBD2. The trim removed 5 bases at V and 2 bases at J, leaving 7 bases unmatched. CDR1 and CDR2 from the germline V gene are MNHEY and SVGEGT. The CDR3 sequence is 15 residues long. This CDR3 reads CASSIGTTLTDTQYF. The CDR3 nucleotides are TGTGCCAGCAGTATCGGGACTACGCTCACAGATACGCAGTATTTT.

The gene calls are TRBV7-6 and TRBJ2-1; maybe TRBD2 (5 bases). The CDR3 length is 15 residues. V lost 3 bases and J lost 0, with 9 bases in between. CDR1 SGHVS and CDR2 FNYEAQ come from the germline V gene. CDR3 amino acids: CASSLDSSSYNEQFF. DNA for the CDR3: TGTGCCAGCAGCTTGGACTCGAGCTCCTACAATGAGCAGTTCTTC.